This T cell receptor (beta chain) was profiled in a study of CD8 T cells in ankylosing spondylitis. Germline assignment: CDR1 KGHDR and CDR2 SFDVKD. V lost 4 bases and J 5 bases, leaving 7 bases between the germline ends. The CDR3 spans 13 residues. This clonotype was found a few times. Its specificity is not known. Study-wide findings and caveats: Blood of patients with ankylosing spondylitis appeared to be characterized by a TCR beta motif of about 8 highly homologous variants.

Using its own MiXCR run on the 5' RACE reads, TCRdb lists one record per CDR3 protein. The data contain about 800,000 distinct CDR3 sequences, about 10% of them singletons. The gene calls are TRBV24-1 and TRBJ2-2; maybe TRBD1 (6 bases). The sample taken for sequencing was blood, either unsorted or a sorted T cell fraction (not recorded which). The TCR comes from a male donor with ankylosing spondylitis. The CDR3 DNA sequence: TGTGCCACCAGTGAAACAGGGACCGGGGAGCTGTTTTTT. Its protein product is CATSETGTGELFF.